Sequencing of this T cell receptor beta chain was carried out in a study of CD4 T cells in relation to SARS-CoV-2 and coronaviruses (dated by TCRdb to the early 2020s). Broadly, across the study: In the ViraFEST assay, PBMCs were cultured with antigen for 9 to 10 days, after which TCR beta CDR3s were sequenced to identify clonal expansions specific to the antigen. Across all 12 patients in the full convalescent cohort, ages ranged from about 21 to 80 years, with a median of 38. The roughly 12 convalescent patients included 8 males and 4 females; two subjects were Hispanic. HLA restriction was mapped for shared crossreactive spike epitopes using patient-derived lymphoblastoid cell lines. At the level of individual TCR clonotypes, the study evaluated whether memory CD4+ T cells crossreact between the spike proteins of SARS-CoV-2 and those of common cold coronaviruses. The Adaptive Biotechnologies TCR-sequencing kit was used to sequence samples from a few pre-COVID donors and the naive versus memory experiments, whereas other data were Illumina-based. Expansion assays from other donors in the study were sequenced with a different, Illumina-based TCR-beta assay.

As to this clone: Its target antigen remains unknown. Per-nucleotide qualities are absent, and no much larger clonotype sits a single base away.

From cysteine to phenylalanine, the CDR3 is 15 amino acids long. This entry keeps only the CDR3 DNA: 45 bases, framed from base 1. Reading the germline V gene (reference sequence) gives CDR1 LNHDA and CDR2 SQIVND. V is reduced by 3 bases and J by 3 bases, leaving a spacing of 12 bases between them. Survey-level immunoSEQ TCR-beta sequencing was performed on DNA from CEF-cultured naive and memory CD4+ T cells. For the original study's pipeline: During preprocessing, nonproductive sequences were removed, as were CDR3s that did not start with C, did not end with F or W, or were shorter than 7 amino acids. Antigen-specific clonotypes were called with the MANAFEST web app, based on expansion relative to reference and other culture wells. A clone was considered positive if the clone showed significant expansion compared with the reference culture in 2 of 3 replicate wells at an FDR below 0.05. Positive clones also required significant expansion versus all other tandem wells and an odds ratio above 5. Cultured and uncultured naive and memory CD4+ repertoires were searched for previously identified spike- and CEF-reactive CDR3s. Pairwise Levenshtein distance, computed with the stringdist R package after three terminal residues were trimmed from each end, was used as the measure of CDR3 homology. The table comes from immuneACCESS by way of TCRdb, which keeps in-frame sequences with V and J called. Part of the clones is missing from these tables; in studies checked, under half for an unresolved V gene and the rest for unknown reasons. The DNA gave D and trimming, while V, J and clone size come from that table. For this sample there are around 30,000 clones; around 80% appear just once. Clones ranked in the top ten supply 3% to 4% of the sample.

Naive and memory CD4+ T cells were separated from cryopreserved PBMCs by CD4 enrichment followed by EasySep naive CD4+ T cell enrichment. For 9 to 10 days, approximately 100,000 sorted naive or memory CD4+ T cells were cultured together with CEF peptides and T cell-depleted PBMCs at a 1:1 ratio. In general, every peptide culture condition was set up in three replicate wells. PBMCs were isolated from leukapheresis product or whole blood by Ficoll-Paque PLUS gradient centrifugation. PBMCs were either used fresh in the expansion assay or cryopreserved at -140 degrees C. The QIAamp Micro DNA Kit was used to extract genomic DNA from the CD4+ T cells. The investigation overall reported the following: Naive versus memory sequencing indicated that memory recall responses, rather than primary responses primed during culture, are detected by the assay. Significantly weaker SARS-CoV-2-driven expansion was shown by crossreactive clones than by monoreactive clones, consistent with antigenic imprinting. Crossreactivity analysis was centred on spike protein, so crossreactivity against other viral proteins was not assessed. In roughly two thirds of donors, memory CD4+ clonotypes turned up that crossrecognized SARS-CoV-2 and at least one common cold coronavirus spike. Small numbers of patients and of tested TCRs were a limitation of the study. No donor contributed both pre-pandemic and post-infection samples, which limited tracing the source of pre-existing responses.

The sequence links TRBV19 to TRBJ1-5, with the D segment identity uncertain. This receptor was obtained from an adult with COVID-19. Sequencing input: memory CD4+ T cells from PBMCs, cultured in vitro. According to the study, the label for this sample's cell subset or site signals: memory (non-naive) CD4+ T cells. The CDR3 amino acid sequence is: CASSIQQSNNQPQHF. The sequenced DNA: TGTGCCAGTAGTATTCAGCAGAGTAACAATCAGCCCCAGCATTTT.